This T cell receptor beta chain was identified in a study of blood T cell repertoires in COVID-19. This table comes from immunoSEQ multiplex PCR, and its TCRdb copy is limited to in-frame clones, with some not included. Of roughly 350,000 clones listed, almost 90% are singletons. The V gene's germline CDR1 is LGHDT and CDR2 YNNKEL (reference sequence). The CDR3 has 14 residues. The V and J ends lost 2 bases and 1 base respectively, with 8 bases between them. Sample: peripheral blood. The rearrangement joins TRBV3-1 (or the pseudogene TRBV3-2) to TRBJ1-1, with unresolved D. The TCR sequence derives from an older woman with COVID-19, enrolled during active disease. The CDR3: CASSQQAGNTEAFF. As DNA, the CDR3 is TGTGCCAGCAGCCAACAGGCGGGGAACACTGAAGCTTTCTTT.